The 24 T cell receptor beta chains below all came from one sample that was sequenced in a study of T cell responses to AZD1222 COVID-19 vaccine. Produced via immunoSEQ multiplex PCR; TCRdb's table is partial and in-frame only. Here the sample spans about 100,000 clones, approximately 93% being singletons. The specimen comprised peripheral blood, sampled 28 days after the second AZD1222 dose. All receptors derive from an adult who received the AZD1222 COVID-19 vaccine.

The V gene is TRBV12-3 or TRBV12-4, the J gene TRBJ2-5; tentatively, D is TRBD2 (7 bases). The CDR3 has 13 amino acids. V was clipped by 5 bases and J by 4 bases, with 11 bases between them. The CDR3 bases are TGTGCCAGCAGTCTCCGGGGGGCAGAGACCCAGTACTTC. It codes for CASSLRGAETQYF.

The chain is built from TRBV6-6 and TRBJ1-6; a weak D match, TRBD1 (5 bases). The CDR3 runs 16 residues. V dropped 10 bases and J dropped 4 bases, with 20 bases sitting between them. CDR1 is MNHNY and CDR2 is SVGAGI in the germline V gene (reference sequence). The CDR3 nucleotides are TGTGCCACCCTCCTAACAAGAGGACATTATAATTCACCCCTCCACTTT. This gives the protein CATLLTRGHYNSPLHF.

The CDR3 reads CASSSNYEQYF. The CDR3 DNA sequence: TGTGCCAGCAGTTCCAACTACGAGCAGTACTTC. This chain links TRBV5-4 with TRBJ2-7; D ambiguous. The CDR3 is 11 amino acids. CDR1 is SGHNT and CDR2 is YYREEE in the germline V gene (reference sequence). Trimming stripped 5 bases from V and 3 bases from J, with 6 bases between.

CDR3 DNA sequence: TGCGCCAGCAGCCTAACGCAGAGCGGGGTGAATGAGCAGTTCTTC. It specifies CASSLTQSGVNEQFF. This sequence joins TRBV5-1 and TRBJ2-1; 7 positions match TRBD2. CDR1 and CDR2 from the germline V gene are SGHRS and YFSETQ. The CDR3 covers 15 residues. J lost 7 bases, V lost 4 bases, and 11 bases had no gene match.

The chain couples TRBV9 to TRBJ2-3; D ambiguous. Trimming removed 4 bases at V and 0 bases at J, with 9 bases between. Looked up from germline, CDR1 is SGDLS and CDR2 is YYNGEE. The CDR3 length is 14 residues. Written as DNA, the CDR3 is TGTGCCAGCAGCCCAGAGGCGAGCACAGATACGCAGTATTTT. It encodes CASSPEASTDTQYF.

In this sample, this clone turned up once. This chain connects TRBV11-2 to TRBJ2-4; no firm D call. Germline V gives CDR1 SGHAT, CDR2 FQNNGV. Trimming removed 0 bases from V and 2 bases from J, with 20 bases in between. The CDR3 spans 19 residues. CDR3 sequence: CASSLENTALLRPKNIQYF. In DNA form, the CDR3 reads TGTGCCAGCAGCTTAGAAAACACGGCCCTTTTAAGGCCCAAAAACATTCAGTACTTC.

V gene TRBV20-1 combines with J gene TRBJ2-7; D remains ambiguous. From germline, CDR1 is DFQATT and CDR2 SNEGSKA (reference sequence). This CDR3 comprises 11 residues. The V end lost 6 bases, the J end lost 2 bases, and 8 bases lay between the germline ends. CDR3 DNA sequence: TGCAGTGCAACCAGAACCTACGAGCAGTACTTC. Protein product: CSATRTYEQYF.

CDR3 sequence (DNA): TGTGCCAGCAGCTTAGGCACAGGGGTGGCTTTCTTT. As protein: CASSLGTGVAFF. The rearrangement links TRBV7-9 to TRBJ1-1; TRBD1 matches at 7 bases. V shed 1 base and J 11 bases; nucleotides not matched to a gene: 4. The CDR3 contains 12 residues. Germline V lookup: CDR1 SEHNR, CDR2 FQNEAQ (reference sequence).

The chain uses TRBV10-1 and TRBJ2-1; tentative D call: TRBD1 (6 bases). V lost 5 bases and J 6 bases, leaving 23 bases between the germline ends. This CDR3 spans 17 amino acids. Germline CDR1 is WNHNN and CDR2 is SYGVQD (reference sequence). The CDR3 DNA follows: TGCGCCAGCAGTCCCGTGGTTGCTAGCTCGGACAGCAATGAGCAGTTCTTC. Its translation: CASSPVVASSDSNEQFF.

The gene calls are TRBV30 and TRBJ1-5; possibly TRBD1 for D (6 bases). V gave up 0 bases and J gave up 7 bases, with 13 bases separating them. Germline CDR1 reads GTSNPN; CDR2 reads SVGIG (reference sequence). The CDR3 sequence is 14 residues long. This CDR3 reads CAWSVGGAGQPQHF. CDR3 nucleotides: TGTGCCTGGAGTGTAGGGGGGGCGGGACAGCCCCAGCATTTT.

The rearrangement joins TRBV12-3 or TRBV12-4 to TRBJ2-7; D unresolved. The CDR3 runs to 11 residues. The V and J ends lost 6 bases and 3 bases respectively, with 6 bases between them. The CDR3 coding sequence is TGTGCCAGCAGACGAGACTACGAGCAGTACTTC. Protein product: CASRRDYEQYF.

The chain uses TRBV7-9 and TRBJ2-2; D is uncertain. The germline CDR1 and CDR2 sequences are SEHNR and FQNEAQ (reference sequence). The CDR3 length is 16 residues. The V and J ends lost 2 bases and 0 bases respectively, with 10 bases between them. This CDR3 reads CASSLSRSTNTGELFF. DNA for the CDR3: TGTGCCAGCAGCTTAAGTAGGAGCACGAACACCGGGGAGCTGTTTTTT.

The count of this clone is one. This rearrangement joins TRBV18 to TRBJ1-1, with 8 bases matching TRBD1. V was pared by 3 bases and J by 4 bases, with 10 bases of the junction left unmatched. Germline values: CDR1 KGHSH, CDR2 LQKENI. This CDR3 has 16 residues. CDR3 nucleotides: TGTGCCAGCTCACCCCGGACAGGGACGTACGGCACTGAAGCTTTCTTT. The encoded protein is CASSPRTGTYGTEAFF.

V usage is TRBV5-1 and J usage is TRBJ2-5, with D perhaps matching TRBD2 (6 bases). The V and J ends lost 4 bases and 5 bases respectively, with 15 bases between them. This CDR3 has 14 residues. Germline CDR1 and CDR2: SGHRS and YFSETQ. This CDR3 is CASSPGGSGETQYF. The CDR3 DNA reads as TGCGCCAGCAGCCCCGGGGGTTCAGGGGAGACCCAGTACTTC.

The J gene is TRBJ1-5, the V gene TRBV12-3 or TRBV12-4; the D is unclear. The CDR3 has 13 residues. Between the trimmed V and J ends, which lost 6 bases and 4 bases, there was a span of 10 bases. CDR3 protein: CASRADGNQPQHF. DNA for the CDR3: TGTGCCAGCAGAGCGGACGGGAATCAGCCCCAGCATTTT.

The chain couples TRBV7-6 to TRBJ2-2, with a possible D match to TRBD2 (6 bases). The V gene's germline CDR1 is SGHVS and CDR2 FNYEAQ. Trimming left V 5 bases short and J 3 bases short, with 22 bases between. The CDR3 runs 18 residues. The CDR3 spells CASSHRRSTSPYTGELFF. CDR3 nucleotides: TGTGCCAGCAGCCACCGCCGGTCGACTAGTCCGTACACCGGGGAGCTGTTTTTT. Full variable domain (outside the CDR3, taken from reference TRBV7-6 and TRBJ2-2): GAGVSQSPRYKVTKRGQDVALRCDPISGHVSLYWYRQALGQGPEFLTYFNYEAQQDKSGLPNDRFSAERPEGSISTLTIQRTEQRDSAMYRCASSHRRSTSPYTGELFFGEGSRLTVL.

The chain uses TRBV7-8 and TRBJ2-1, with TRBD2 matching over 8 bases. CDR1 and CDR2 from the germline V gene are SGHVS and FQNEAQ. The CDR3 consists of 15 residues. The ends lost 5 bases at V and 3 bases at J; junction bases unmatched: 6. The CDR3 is CASSAKRESYNEQFF. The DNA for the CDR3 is TGTGCCAGCAGCGCTAAGCGGGAGAGCTACAATGAGCAGTTCTTC.

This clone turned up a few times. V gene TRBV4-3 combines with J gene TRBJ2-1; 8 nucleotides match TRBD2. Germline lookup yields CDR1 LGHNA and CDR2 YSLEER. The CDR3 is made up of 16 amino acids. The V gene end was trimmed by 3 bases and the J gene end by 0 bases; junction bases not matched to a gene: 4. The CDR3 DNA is TGCGCCAGCAGCCAGTTAAGCGGGAGCTCCTACAATGAGCAGTTCTTC. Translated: CASSQLSGSSYNEQFF.

The CDR3, as DNA: TGTGCCAGCAGTTCGCCGGGAACTACAGATACGCAGTATTTT. It translates to CASSSPGTTDTQYF. The V and J genes are TRBV28 and TRBJ2-3; the D gene is possibly TRBD2 (5 bases). Looked up from germline, CDR1 is MDHEN and CDR2 is SYDVKM. V shed 4 bases and J shed 3 bases, with 11 bases lying between them. The CDR3 totals 14 residues.

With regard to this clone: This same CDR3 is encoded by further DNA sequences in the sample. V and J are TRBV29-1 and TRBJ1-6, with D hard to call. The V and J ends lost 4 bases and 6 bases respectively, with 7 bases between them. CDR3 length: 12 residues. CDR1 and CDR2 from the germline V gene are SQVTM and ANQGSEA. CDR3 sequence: CSVGDSNSPLHF. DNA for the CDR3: TGCAGCGTTGGGGATTCTAATTCACCCCTCCACTTT.

The DNA for the CDR3 is TGTGCCAGCACCCTGTCGATCCAAGAGACCCAGTACTTC. Translation: CASTLSIQETQYF. V gene TRBV7-2 combines with J gene TRBJ2-5, with D uncertain. Germline CDR1 SGHTA, CDR2 FQGNSA. Trimming pared 7 bases from V and 1 base from J, leaving 10 bases between. The CDR3 has 13 residues. Full variable domain (rest looked up from reference TRBV7-2 and TRBJ2-5): GAGVSQSPSNKVTEKGKDVELRCDPISGHTALYWYRQSLGQGLEFLIYFQGNSAPDKSGLPSDRFSAERTGGSVSTLTIQRTQQEDSAVYLCASTLSIQETQYFGPGTRLLVL.

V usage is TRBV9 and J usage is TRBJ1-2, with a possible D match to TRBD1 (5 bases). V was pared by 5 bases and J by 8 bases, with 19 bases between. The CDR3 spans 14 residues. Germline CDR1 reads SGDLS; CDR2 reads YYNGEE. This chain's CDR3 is CASRRDRVLSGYTF. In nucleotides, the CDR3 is TGTGCCAGCAGACGGGACCGAGTGCTGTCGGGCTACACCTTC.

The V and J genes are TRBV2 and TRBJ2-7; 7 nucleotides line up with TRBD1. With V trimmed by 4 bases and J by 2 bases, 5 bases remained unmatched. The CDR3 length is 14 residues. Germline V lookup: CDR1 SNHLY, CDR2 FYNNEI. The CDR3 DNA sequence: TGTGCCAGCAGTGGAAGGACAGGACCCTACGAGCAGTACTTC. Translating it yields CASSGRTGPYEQYF.

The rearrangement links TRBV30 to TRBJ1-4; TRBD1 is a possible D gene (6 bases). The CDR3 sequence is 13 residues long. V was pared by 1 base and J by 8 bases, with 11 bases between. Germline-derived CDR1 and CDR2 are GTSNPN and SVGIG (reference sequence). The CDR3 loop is CAWSGNTGEKLFF. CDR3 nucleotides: TGTGCCTGGAGTGGAAACACAGGGGAAAAACTGTTTTTT.